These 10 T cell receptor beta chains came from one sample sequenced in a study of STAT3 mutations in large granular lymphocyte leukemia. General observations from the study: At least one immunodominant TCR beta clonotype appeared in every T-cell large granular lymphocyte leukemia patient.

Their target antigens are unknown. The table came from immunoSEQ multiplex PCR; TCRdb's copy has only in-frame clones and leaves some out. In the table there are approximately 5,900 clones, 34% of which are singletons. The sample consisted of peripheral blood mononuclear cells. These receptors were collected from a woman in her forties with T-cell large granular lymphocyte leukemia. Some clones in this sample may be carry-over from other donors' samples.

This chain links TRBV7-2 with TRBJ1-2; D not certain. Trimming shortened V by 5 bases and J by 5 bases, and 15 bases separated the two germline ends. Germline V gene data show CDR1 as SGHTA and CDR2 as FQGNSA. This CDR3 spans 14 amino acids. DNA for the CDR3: TGTGCCAGCAGCAGCTCCGCGCGCTTATATGGCTACACCTTC. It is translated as CASSSSARLYGYTF. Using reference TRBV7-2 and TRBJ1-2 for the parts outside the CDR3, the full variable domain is GAGVSQSPSNKVTEKGKDVELRCDPISGHTALYWYRQSLGQGLEFLIYFQGNSAPDKSGLPSDRFSAERTGGSVSTLTIQRTQQEDSAVYLCASSSSARLYGYTFGSGTRLTVV.

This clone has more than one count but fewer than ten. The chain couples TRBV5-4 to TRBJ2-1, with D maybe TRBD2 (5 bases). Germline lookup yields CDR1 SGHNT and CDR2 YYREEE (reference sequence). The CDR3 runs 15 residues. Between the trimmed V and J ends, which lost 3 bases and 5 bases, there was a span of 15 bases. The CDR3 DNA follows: TGTGCCAGCAGCTACCCCGGAGGTAGTAACAATGAGCAGTTCTTC. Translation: CASSYPGGSNNEQFF.

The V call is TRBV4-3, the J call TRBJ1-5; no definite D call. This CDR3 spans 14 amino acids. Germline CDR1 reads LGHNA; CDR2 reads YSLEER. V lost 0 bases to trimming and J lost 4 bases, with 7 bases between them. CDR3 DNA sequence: TGCGCCAGCAGCCAAGATTTGGGAAATCAGCCCCAGCATTTT. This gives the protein CASSQDLGNQPQHF.

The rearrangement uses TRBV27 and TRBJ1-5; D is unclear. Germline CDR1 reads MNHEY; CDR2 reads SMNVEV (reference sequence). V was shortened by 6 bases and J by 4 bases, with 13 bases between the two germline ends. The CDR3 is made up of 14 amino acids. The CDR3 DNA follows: TGTGCCAGCAGACCTGACGGGGTGAATCAGCCCCAGCATTTT. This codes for CASRPDGVNQPQHF.

CDR3 region: CASSLTGSYGYTF. In DNA, the CDR3 is TGCGCCAGCAGCCTGACAGGTTCCTATGGCTACACCTTC. The rearrangement joins TRBV5-1 to TRBJ1-2; possible D gene TRBD1, 6 bases. The CDR3 has 13 residues. V was shortened by 4 bases and J by 4 bases, with 11 bases between the two germline ends. Germline V CDR1 and CDR2: SGHRS, YFSETQ.

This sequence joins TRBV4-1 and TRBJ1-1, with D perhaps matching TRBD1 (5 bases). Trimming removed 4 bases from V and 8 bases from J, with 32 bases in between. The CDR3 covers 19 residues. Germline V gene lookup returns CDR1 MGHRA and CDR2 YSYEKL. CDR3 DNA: TGCGCCAGCAGCCCCGGCGGGGCCATAAGACCCGTAAATCGTAAAGAAGCTTTCTTT. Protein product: CASSPGGAIRPVNRKEAFF.

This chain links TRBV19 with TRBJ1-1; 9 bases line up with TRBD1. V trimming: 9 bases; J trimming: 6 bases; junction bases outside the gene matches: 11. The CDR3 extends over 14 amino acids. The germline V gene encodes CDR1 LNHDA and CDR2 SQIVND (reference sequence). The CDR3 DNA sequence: TGTGCCAGCAACCGACAGGGGGATCGGTCTGAAGCTTTCTTT. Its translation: CASNRQGDRSEAFF.

The CDR3 nucleotides are TGCAGCGTTGAGGGGACAGGGACTGGCTACACCTTC. It yields the protein CSVEGTGTGYTF. The rearrangement joins TRBV29-1 to TRBJ1-2; 9 bases are shared with TRBD1. CDR1 and CDR2 (germline): SQVTM, ANQGSEA. Losses at the gene ends were 3 bases for V and 7 bases for J; bases not matched to a gene: 3. CDR3 size: 12 residues.

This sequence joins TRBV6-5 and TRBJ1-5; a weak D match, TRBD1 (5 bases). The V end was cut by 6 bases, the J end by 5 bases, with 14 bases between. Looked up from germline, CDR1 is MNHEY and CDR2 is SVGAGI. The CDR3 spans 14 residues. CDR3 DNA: TGTGCCAGCAGGGGGACTTCCAGGGATCAGCCCCAGCATTTT. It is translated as CASRGTSRDQPQHF.

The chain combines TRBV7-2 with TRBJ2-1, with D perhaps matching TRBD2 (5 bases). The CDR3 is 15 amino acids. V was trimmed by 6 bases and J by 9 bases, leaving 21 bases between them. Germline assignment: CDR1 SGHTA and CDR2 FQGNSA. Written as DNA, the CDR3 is TGTGCCAGCAGTCCATCGAGGGCCGCTGAAAGTGAGCAGTTCTTC. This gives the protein CASSPSRAAESEQFF.